These 12 T cell receptor beta chains were all obtained from the same sample, sequenced in a study of T cell changes during pregnancy in multiple sclerosis. The repertoire was sequenced with immunoSEQ multiplex PCR; TCRdb's copy has only in-frame clones and lacks some. This table holds about 32,000 clones, about 93% found once. Sequenced here: CD4+ T cells from peripheral blood mononuclear cells, sampled in the second trimester of pregnancy. The receptors stem from a female donor with multiple sclerosis, enrolled in a pregnancy study.

The genes are TRBV7-8 and TRBJ2-5, with D perhaps matching TRBD1 (5 bases). The DNA end is a closer match to TRBJ2-7, so the J assignment may be wrong. Per the germline V gene, CDR1 is SGHVS and CDR2 is FQNEAQ. The CDR3 contains 15 residues. This CDR3 reads CASSSTDKITYEQYF. In DNA, the CDR3 is TGTGCCAGCAGCTCTACGGACAAAATTACCTACGAGCAGTACTTC.

The V and J genes are TRBV30 and TRBJ2-5; maybe TRBD2 (6 bases). CDR1 and CDR2 from the germline V gene are GTSNPN and SVGIG (reference sequence). The CDR3 spans 15 residues. Trimming took 0 bases from V and 2 from J, leaving 13 bases between them. The CDR3 protein is CAWSVWLGGQETQYF. In nucleotides, the CDR3 is TGTGCCTGGAGTGTATGGCTTGGGGGGCAAGAGACCCAGTACTTC.

In DNA form, the CDR3 reads TGTGCCAGCAGCTTAGGAGGGAATACGCAGTATTTT. Translating gives CASSLGGNTQYF. The rearrangement uses TRBV7-2 and TRBJ2-3; D may be TRBD2 (5 bases). Germline-derived CDR1 and CDR2 are SGHTA and FQGNSA. This CDR3 is built from 12 residues. V gave up 1 base and J gave up 7 bases, with 6 bases separating them.

The chain employs TRBV19 and TRBJ1-3; 7 bases agree with TRBD1. V lost 5 bases to trimming and J lost 0 bases; unmatched junction nucleotides: 7. The germline V gene encodes CDR1 LNHDA and CDR2 SQIVND (reference sequence). The CDR3 runs to 16 residues. CDR3 DNA: TGTGCCAGTAGTGTCGACAGGGAAGGCTCTGGAAACACCATATATTTT. Translation gives CASSVDREGSGNTIYF.

J is TRBJ2-1 and V is TRBV6-6; 13 bases map to TRBD2. J lost 12 bases, V lost 3 bases, and 11 bases had no gene match. Germline lookup yields CDR1 MNHNY and CDR2 SVGAGI (reference sequence). This CDR3 is 16 amino acids long. The CDR3 region has the DNA TGTGCCAGCAGTTATCCGGGGGGACTAGCGGGGCTGGGGCAGTTCTTC. Its protein product is CASSYPGGLAGLGQFF.

This chain links TRBV7-9 with TRBJ2-3, with D maybe TRBD2 (6 bases). Trimming stripped 0 bases from V and 0 bases from J, with 13 bases between. Germline V gene sequence: CDR1 SEHNR, CDR2 FQNEAQ (reference sequence). The CDR3 runs 17 residues. CDR3 nucleotide sequence: TGTGCCAGCAGCTTAGCCGGGGTCCGGGAGAGCACAGATACGCAGTATTTT. It specifies CASSLAGVRESTDTQYF.

The genes are TRBV9 and TRBJ2-1; 9 bases are shared with TRBD2. With 0 bases clipped from V and 9 bases from J, the junction kept 4 bases outside the gene matches. The CDR3 runs to 14 residues. Per the germline V gene, CDR1 is SGDLS and CDR2 is YYNGEE. CDR3: CASSVEAGGTEQFF. Here the CDR3 DNA reads TGTGCCAGCAGCGTAGAGGCGGGAGGGACTGAGCAGTTCTTC.

This chain connects TRBV7-9 to TRBJ2-7; D remains unclear. V lost 3 bases, J lost 3 bases, and 6 bases lay in between. CDR3 length equals 12 residues. Germline CDR1 reads SEHNR; CDR2 reads FQNEAQ (reference sequence). CDR3 region: CASSFGHYEQYF. The CDR3 DNA reads TGTGCCAGCAGCTTTGGCCACTACGAGCAGTACTTC.

This clone was found a few times. V usage is TRBV19 and J usage is TRBJ2-3, with TRBD2 matching over 7 bases. V lost 5 bases and J lost 5; bases outside the gene matches: 10. The CDR3 sequence is 15 residues long. Germline V gene sequence: CDR1 LNHDA, CDR2 SQIVND (reference sequence). For the CDR3, the DNA is TGTGCCAGTAGTTTCCCCGGGAGGCAGGTAGATACGCAGTATTTT. It codes for CASSFPGRQVDTQYF.

V gene TRBV11-2 combines with J gene TRBJ1-1; D remains unclear. Germline CDR1 reads SGHAT; CDR2 reads FQNNGV. The CDR3 is made up of 15 amino acids. Trimming removed 6 bases from V and 1 base from J, with 15 bases in between. The CDR3 coding sequence is TGTGCCAGCAGACCCCTCGGGGATCCGAACACTGAAGCTTTCTTT. It yields the protein CASRPLGDPNTEAFF.

The V and J genes are TRBV10-1 and TRBJ2-2; D is perhaps TRBD2 (6 bases). Trimming removed 6 bases from V and 4 bases from J, with 24 bases in between. Per germline, CDR1 WNHNN and CDR2 SYGVQD (reference sequence). The CDR3 extends over 18 amino acids. This CDR3 is CASSPENGRAGGTGELFF. The DNA of the CDR3 is TGCGCCAGCAGCCCCGAAAACGGGAGAGCGGGCGGCACCGGGGAGCTGTTTTTT.

This clone has a single count. The chain combines TRBV19 with TRBJ1-2; TRBD1 matches at 7 bases. Germline V lookup: CDR1 LNHDA, CDR2 SQIVND (reference sequence). The CDR3 extends over 14 amino acids. Unmatched junction bases numbered 8, after V lost 2 bases and J lost 8 bases. CDR3 residues: CASSITFRQGGYTF. The CDR3 nucleotides are TGTGCCAGTAGTATAACGTTTCGACAGGGAGGCTACACCTTC.